The clone carrying this TCR beta chain was found many times. The antigen is undetermined. The entry originates in a study of Graves' ophthalmopathy and Graves' hyperthyroidism. Amplifying from RNA transcripts, the study obtained TCR beta CDR3 regions. The library came from an HTBI-primed first-round RT-PCR and a second-round multiplex PCR. TCRdb ran MiXCR on the multiplex PCR reads and lists one entry per CDR3 protein. The sample contains some 380,000 distinct CDR3 sequences, 15% of which appear only once. General observations from the study: Most thyroid clonotypes expanded beyond 0.001 frequency were also found in blood. A classifier, a 13-signature model, separated ophthalmopathy from stable hyperthyroidism with about 87% sensitivity and approximately 80% specificity.

Patients were excluded if they had other autoimmune diseases or uncontrolled infections, and likewise if pregnancy or lactation applied. Serum thyroxine and TRAb, along with clinical symptoms, thyroid ultrasound and orbital computed tomography, were what diagnosis relied on. There are 12 residues in the CDR3. Trimming stripped 6 bases from V and 2 bases from J, with 11 bases between. Germline loops: CDR1 SQVTM, CDR2 ANQGSEA. The chain carries TRBV29-1 and TRBJ2-7, with a tentative D call TRBD2 (6 bases). The source material was peripheral blood. The source is a woman under 30 with stable Graves' hyperthyroidism. The CDR3 nucleotides read TGCAGCGTGGAGGGCAACGCCTACGAGCAGTACTTC. Translation gives CSVEGNAYEQYF.